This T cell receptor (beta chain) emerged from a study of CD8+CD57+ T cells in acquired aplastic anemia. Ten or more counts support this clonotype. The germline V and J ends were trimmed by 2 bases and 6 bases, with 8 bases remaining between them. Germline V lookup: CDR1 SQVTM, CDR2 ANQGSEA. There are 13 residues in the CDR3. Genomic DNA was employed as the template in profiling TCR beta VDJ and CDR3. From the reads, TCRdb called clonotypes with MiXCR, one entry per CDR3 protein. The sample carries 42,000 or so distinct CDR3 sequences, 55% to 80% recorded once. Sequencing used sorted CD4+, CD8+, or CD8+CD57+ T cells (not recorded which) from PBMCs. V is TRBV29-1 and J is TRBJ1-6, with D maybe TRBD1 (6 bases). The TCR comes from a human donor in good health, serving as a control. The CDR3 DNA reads TGCAGCGTTGAAACAGGGTTTAATTCACCCCTCCACTTT. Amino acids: CSVETGFNSPLHF.